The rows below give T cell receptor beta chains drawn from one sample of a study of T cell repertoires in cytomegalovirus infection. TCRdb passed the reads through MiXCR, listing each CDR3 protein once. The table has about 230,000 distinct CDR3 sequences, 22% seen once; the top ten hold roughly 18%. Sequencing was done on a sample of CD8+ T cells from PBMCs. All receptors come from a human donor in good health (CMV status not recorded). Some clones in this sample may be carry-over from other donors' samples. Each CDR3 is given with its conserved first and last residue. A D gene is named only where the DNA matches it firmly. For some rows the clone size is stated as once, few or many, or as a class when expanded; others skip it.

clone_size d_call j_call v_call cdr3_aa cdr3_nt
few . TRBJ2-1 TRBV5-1 CASSLFSANEQFF TGCGCCAGCAGCTTGTTCTCTGCCAATGAGCAGTTCTTC
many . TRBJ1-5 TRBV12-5 CASGLSRGQPQHF TGTGCTAGTGGTTTGTCCAGGGGACAGCCCCAGCATTTT
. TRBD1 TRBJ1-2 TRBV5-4 CASSPDRGIYGYTF TGTGCCAGCAGTCCGGACAGGGGGATCTATGGCTACACCTTC
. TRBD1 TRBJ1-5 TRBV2 CASRDTGGGNQPQHF TGTGCCAGCAGGGACACAGGGGGCGGCAATCAGCCCCAGCATTTT
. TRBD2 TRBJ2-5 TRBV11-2 CASSFWTSGGQETQYF TGTGCCAGCAGCTTCTGGACTAGCGGGGGGCAGGAGACCCAGTACTTC
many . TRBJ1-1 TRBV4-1 CASSQDKSTQGFSPGTEAFF TGCGCCAGCAGCCAAGATAAATCTACGCAGGGGTTTAGTCCGGGCACTGAAGCTTTCTTT
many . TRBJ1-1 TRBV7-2 CASSLSPGTFRGAFF TGTGCCAGCAGCCTTAGTCCCGGGACCTTCCGGGGGGCTTTCTTT
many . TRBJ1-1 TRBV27 CASSLWGGFEAFF TGTGCCAGCAGTTTATGGGGCGGCTTTGAAGCTTTCTTT
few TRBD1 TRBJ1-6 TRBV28 CASSRDRATSPLHF TGTGCCAGCAGTCGGGACAGGGCGACCTCACCCCTCCACTTT
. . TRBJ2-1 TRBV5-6 CASSLLGGEQFF TGTGCCAGCAGCTTGCTTGGTGGTGAGCAGTTCTTC
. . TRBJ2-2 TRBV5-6 CASSLAESGDTGELFF TGTGCCAGCAGCTTGGCCGAGTCAGGGGACACCGGGGAGCTGTTTTTT
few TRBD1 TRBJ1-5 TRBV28 CASGETGLHNQPQHF TGTGCCAGCGGGGAGACAGGGCTCCACAATCAGCCCCAGCATTTT
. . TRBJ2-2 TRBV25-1 CASSLNNPPRLFF TGTGCCAGCAGCCTTAATAACCCCCCCCGGTTGTTTTTT
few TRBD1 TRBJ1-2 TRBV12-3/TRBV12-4 CASSFEDRVTF TGTGCCAGCAGTTTTGAGGACAGGGTAACCTTC
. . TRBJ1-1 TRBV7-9 CASSADGYTEAFF TGTGCCAGCAGCGCCGACGGCTACACTGAAGCTTTCTTT
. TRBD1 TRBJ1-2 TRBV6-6 CASRGTGGGFYGYTF TGTGCCAGCAGGGGGACAGGGGGTGGGTTCTATGGCTACACCTTC
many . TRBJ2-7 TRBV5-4 CASSRDASYEQYF TGTGCCAGCAGCCGTGACGCCTCCTACGAGCAGTACTTC
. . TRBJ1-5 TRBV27 CASSQTAAVYSNQPQHF TGTGCCAGCAGCCAGACGGCTGCTGTGTATAGCAATCAGCCCCAGCATTTT
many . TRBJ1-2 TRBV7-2 CASSLGGGDGYTF TGTGCCAGCAGCTTAGGAGGGGGGGATGGCTACACCTTC
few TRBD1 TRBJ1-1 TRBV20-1 CSARTRGRTEAFF TGCAGTGCTAGAACCAGGGGGCGGACTGAAGCTTTCTTT
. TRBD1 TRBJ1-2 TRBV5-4 CASSQVGTGVNNYGYTF TGTGCCAGCAGCCAGGTCGGGACAGGGGTTAACAACTATGGCTACACCTTC
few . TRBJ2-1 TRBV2 CASSAGGVVDNEQFF TGTGCCAGCAGTGCTGGGGGCGTTGTGGACAATGAGCAGTTCTTC
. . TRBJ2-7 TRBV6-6 CASSFADEQYF TGTGCCAGCAGCTTCGCTGACGAGCAGTACTTC
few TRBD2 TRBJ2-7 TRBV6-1 CASSEIAGGIYEQYF TGTGCCAGCAGTGAAATAGCGGGGGGGATCTACGAGCAGTACTTC
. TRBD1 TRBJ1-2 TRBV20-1 CSARARDRVGYTF TGCAGTGCTCGCGCGCGGGACAGGGTTGGCTACACCTTC
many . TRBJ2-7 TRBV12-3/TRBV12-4 CASSLMRPDSEQYF TGTGCCAGCAGTTTAATGCGACCCGACTCCGAGCAGTACTTC
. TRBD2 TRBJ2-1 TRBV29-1 CSAGTSGYNEQFF TGCAGCGCCGGGACTAGCGGCTACAATGAGCAGTTCTTC
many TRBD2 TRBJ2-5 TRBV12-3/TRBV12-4 CASSFSTSGDPETQYF TGTGCCAGCAGTTTCTCCACTAGCGGGGACCCAGAGACCCAGTACTTC
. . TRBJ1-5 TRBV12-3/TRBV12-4 CASSLQGLGNQPQHF TGTGCCAGCAGTTTACAGGGGTTGGGCAATCAGCCCCAGCATTTT
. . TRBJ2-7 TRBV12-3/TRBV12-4 CASSFGTQTYEQYF TGTGCCAGCAGTTTCGGGACCCAGACCTACGAGCAGTACTTC
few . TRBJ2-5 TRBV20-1 CSASGQGGETQYF TGCAGTGCTAGTGGCCAGGGCGGCGAGACCCAGTACTTC
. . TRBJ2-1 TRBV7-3 CASSSTRRVGNEQFF TGTGCCAGCAGCTCGACTAGACGTGTCGGCAATGAGCAGTTCTTC
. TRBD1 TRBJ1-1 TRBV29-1 CSAGQGNTEAFF TGCAGCGCCGGACAGGGGAACACTGAAGCTTTCTTT
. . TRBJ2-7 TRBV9 CASSVADGYYEQYF TGTGCCAGCAGCGTAGCCGACGGTTACTACGAGCAGTACTTC
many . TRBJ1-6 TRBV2 CASRLYNSPLHF TGTGCCAGCAGACTCTATAATTCACCCCTCCACTTT
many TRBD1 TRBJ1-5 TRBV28 CASSFLQGVNQPQHF TGTGCCAGCAGTTTTTTACAGGGGGTGAATCAGCCCCAGCATTTT
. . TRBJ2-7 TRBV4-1 CASSQLLGPVTTYEQYF TGCGCCAGCAGCCAATTACTGGGCCCAGTGACGACCTACGAGCAGTACTTC